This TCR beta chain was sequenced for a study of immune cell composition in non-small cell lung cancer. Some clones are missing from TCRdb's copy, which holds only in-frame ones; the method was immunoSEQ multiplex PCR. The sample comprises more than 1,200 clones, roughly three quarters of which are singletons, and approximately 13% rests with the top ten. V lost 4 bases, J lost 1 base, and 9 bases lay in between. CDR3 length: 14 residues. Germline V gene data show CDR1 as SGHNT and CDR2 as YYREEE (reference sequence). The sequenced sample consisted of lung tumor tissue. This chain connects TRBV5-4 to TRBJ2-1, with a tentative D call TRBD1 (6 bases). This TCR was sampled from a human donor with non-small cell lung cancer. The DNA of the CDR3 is TGTGCCAGCAGCCAACAGGGTTCCTACAATGAGCAGTTCTTC. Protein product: CASSQQGSYNEQFF.